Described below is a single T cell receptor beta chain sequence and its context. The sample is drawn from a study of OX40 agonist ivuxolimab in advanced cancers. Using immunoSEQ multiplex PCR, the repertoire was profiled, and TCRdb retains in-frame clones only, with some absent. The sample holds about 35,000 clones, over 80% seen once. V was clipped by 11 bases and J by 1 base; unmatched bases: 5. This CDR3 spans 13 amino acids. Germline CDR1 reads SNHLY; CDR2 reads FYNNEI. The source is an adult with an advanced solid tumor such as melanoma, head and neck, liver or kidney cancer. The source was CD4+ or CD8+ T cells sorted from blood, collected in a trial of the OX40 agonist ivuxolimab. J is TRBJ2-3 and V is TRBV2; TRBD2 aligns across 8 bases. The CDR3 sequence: CAGRAGGTDTQYF. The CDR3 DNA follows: TGTGCCGGACGAGCGGGAGGCACAGATACGCAGTATTTT.